This TCR beta chain was found in a study of T cell responses to AZD1222 COVID-19 vaccine. Germline V gene data show CDR1 as MGHRA and CDR2 as YSYEKL. V was clipped by 5 bases and J by 0 bases, with 14 bases between them. The CDR3 has 15 residues. Only in-frame clones appear in the TCRdb table, and some are missing; sequencing was by immunoSEQ multiplex PCR. The sample lists some 150,000 clones; about 82% were seen once. Details on this clone: The antigen is not known.

Whole-study findings and limits: Two doses of AZD1222 preceded a rise in Spike-specific TCR breadth and depth. Donors were chiefly white British, with a greater number of females, and clonal diversity was perhaps underestimated.

The TCR comes from an adult who received the AZD1222 COVID-19 vaccine. The material sequenced was peripheral blood, taken 28 days after the second AZD1222 dose. This sequence joins TRBV4-1 and TRBJ2-7; D gene uncertain. CDR3: CASSAQTAASYEQYF. The CDR3 DNA reads TGCGCCAGCAGCGCCCAAACGGCGGCCTCCTACGAGCAGTACTTC.